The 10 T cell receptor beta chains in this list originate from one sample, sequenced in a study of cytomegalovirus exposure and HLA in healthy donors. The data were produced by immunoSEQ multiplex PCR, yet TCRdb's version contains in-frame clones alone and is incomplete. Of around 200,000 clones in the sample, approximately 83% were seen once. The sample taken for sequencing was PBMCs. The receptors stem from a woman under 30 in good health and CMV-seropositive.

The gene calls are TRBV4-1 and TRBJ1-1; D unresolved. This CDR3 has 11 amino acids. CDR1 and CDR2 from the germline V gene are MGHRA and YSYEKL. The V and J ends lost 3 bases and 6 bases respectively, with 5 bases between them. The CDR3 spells CASSQGSEAFF. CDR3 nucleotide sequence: TGCGCCAGCAGCCAGGGCTCTGAAGCTTTCTTT.

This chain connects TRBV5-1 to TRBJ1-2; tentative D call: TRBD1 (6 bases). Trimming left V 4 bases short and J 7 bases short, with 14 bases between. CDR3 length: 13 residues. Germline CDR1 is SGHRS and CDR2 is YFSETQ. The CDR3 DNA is TGCGCCAGCAGCATGGACAGCCTGTTTGGCTACACCTTC. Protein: CASSMDSLFGYTF.

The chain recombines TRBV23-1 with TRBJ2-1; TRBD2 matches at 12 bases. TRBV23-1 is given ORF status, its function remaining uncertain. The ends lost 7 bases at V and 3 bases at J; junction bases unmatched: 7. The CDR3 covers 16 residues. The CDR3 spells CASTRRTSGIYNEQFF. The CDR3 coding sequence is TGCGCCAGCACGAGGAGGACTAGCGGGATCTACAATGAGCAGTTCTTC.

This chain's CDR3 is CASSLVGNRDIGYTF. The DNA for the CDR3 is TGTGCCAGCAGCTTAGTTGGAAACAGGGATATCGGCTACACCTTC. The rearrangement joins TRBV11-2 to TRBJ1-2; D perhaps matches TRBD1 (6 bases). CDR1 is SGHAT, CDR2 FQNNGV, per germline. This CDR3 spans 15 amino acids. V lost 1 base and J lost 8, with 17 bases in between.

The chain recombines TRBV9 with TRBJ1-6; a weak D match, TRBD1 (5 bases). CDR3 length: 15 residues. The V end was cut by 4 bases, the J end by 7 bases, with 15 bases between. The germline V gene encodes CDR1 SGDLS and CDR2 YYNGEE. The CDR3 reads CASSPLWAGNSPLHF. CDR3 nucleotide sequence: TGTGCCAGCAGCCCCCTTTGGGCAGGGAATTCACCCCTCCACTTT.

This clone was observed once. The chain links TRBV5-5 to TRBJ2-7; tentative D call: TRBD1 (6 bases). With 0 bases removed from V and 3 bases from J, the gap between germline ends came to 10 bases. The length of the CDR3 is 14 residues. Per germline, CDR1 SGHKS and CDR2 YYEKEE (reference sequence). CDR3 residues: CASSLGTASYEQYF. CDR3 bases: TGTGCCAGCAGCTTGGGGACAGCGAGCTACGAGCAGTACTTC.

The CDR3 DNA reads as TGTGCCAGCAGCTTGCGGGCCAGCGGGGCCCAGGGAGATACGCAGTATTTT. Encoded protein: CASSLRASGAQGDTQYF. The chain links TRBV7-2 to TRBJ2-3; 7 bases map to TRBD2. There are 17 residues in the CDR3. V shed 3 bases, J shed 5 bases, and the junction held 14 bases outside the gene matches. Per germline, CDR1 SGHTA and CDR2 FQGNSA.

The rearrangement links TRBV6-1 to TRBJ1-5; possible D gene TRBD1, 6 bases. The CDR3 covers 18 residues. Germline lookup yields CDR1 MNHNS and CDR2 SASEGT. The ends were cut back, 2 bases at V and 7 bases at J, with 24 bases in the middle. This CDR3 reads CASSELSPRGGSWQPQHF. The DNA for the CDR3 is TGTGCCAGCAGTGAATTGTCCCCCCGCGGGGGCTCATGGCAGCCCCAGCATTTT.

The CDR3 region has the DNA TGTGCCAGCAGCCCGAGCGGGGACATACGTTCACCCCTCCACTTT. It translates to CASSPSGDIRSPLHF. The chain combines TRBV9 with TRBJ1-6; tentative D call: TRBD1 (6 bases). This CDR3 comprises 15 residues. Germline CDR1 SGDLS, CDR2 YYNGEE. Trimming removed 4 bases at V and 9 bases at J, with 17 bases between.

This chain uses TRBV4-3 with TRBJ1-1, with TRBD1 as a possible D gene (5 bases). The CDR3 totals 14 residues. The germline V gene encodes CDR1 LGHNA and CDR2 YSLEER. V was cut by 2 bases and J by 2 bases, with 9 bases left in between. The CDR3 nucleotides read TGCGCCAGCAGCCAAAGTCAGGGAAACACTGAAGCTTTCTTT. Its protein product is CASSQSQGNTEAFF.